The sequence of this T cell receptor beta chain was determined in a study of OX40 agonist ivuxolimab in advanced cancers. This table comes from immunoSEQ multiplex PCR, and its TCRdb copy is limited to in-frame clones, with some not included. The sample yields approximately 70,000 clones, roughly 81% seen once. The TCR originated in an adult with an advanced solid tumor such as melanoma, head and neck, liver or kidney cancer. The starting material was CD4+ or CD8+ T cells sorted from blood, obtained in a trial of the OX40 agonist ivuxolimab.

The CDR3: CASSPIAGPLSSYNSPLHF. Here the CDR3 DNA reads TGTGCCAGCTCACCAATCGCAGGCCCGTTAAGCTCCTATAATTCACCCCTCCACTTT. This chain links TRBV18 with TRBJ1-6, with D uncertain. Germline CDR1 reads KGHSH; CDR2 reads LQKENI. Trimming took off 2 bases at V and 0 bases at J, with 17 bases between the two ends. The CDR3 has 19 residues.